Sequencing of this T cell receptor (beta chain) was carried out in a study of shared clonotypes between healthy human individuals. Study in general: Donor composition was a couple of women and three men, aged 18 to 49. Each donor's CD4 naive and CD4 memory cells filled three plates apiece, CD8 naive two, and CD8 memory one. Study-wide results and limits: Sampling included only blood; tissue repertoires likely differ.

Germline V gene sequence: CDR1 MDHEN, CDR2 SYDVKM. This CDR3 contains 16 residues. V was trimmed by 5 bases and J by 2 bases, leaving 15 bases between them. Data came from immunoSEQ multiplex PCR; TCRdb stores just in-frame clones and leaves some out. The sample has about 1.9 million clones, 93% seen once. CD45RO-negative, CCR7-selected cells formed the naive CD8 fraction, which excluded terminally differentiated effector memory CD45RA+ cells. Details on this clone: The antigen is not known.

Sequenced sample: naive CD8+ T cells from PBMCs. The sequence was collected from a man aged 18 to 29 in good health. Some clones in this sample may be carry-over from other donors' samples. J is TRBJ2-2 and V is TRBV28; D is tentatively TRBD1 or TRBD2 (5 bases each). For the CDR3, the DNA is TGTGCCAGCAGTACTATAAGGGACCTTAACACCGGGGAGCTGTTTTTT. Amino acid sequence: CASSTIRDLNTGELFF.